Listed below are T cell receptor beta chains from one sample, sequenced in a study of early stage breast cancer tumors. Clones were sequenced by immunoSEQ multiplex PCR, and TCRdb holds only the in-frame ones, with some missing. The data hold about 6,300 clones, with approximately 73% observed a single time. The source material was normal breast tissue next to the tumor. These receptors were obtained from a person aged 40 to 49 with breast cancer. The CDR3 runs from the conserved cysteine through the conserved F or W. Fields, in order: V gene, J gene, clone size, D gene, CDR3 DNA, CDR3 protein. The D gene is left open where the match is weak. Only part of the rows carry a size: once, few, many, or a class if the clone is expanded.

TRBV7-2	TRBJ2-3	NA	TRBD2	TGTGCCAGCAGCTCGAGGAGCGTGGCTAGCGGAAGCACAGATACGCAGTATTTT	CASSSRSVASGSTDTQYF
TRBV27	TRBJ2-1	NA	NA	TGTGCCAGCAGTTTTCAATCCGGTGCCGTGGCGGGACACTACAATGAGCAGTTCTTC	CASSFQSGAVAGHYNEQFF
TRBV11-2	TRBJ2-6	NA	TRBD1	TGTGCCAGCAGCCGCCGGGACAGGAGCTCTGGGGCCAACGTCCTGACTTTC	CASSRRDRSSGANVLTF
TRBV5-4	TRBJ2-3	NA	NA	TGTGCCAGCAGCTTGGATCCCGCTAGCACAGATACGCAGTATTTT	CASSLDPASTDTQYF
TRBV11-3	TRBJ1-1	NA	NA	TGTGCCAGCAGCTTGGAGGAGATGGTGAACACTGAAGCTTTCTTT	CASSLEEMVNTEAFF
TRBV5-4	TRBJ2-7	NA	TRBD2	TGTGCCAGCAGCCAAGAAGGACCGGGAGGCCCCTCCTACGAGCAGTACTTC	CASSQEGPGGPSYEQYF
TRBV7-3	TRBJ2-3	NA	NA	TGTGCCAGCAGCTTAGTCGGCCCGGCAGATACGCAGTATTTT	CASSLVGPADTQYF
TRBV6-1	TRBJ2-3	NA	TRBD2	TGTGCCAGCAGTGAACTAGCGGGAGACACAGATACGCAGTATTTT	CASSELAGDTDTQYF
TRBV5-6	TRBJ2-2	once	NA	TGTGCCAGCAGCCCTACTAGGGAGATCGCCGGGGAGCTGTTTTTT	CASSPTREIAGELFF
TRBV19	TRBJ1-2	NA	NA	TGTGCCAGTAGTCCGATGCAGGGTCCCTATGGCTACACCTTC	CASSPMQGPYGYTF
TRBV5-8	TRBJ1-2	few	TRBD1	TGTGCCAGCAGCCTGGACAGGGGGCAGGTTAACTATGGCTACACCTTC	CASSLDRGQVNYGYTF
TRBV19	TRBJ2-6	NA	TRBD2	TGTGCCAGTAGTATAGGGGGCGGGAGGGCCGGTGGGGCCAACGTCCTGACTTTC	CASSIGGGRAGGANVLTF
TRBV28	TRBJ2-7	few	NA	TGTGCCAGCAACCTCCCCGGTGCCCCCTACGAGCAGTACTTC	CASNLPGAPYEQYF
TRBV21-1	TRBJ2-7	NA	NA	TGTGCCAGCAGCGAGTCAGTGGGAGGCGAGCAGTACTTC	CASSESVGGEQYF
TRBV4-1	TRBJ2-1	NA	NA	TGCGCCAGCAGCCAAGCCCCATCACGAGATTGGGAGCAGTTCTTC	CASSQAPSRDWEQFF
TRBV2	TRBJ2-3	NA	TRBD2	TGTGCCAGCAGTGGGTCTCTCGGGACTAGCGGGAGACAAGATACGCAGTATTTT	CASSGSLGTSGRQDTQYF
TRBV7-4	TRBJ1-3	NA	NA	TGTGCCAGCAGCTTAACGAAGGGAAACACCATATATTTT	CASSLTKGNTIYF